This T cell receptor beta chain was recovered during a study of response to subunit inactivated influenza vaccine. Study-wide points: Each seasonal influenza vaccination, the authors suggested, recruits few new T cells.

Via MiXCR, TCRdb re-called the RT-PCR reads, giving one row per CDR3 protein. The sample has fewer than 550,000 distinct CDR3 sequences; roughly 25% are singletons. This clonotype was observed a handful of times. Antigen: not known. J gave up 5 bases and V 6 bases, and 6 bases lay outside the gene matches. The CDR3 is made up of 14 amino acids. The germline CDR1 and CDR2 sequences are ENHRY and SYGVKD. This receptor was obtained from a man between 50 and 59 years old who received an inactivated influenza vaccine. The sequencing used CD4+ T cells sorted from PBMCs, collected approximately 5 days after vaccination. The chain employs TRBV10-3 and TRBJ2-5; 10 nucleotides line up with TRBD1. Here the CDR3 reads CAISPGQGDETQYF. Written as DNA, the CDR3 is TGTGCCATCAGCCCCGGACAGGGGGACGAGACCCAGTACTTC.